This is a list of T cell receptor beta chains from one sample in a study of T-cell reconstitution after alpha-beta-depleted transplantation in children. Each CDR3 protein is one row after TCRdb ran MiXCR on the PCR reads. The table shows about 610,000 distinct CDR3 sequences, with roughly a tenth occurring only once. The material was PBMCs from the stem cell graft donor, obtained from the stem cell graft. All receptors derive from a human donor who donated a stem cell graft to a child with acute myeloid leukemia. The CDR3 runs from the conserved cysteine through the conserved F or W. The D gene is left open where the match is weak. Not every row has a clone size; where given, it reads once, few, many or a size class.

d_gene: TRBD1
v_gene: TRBV6-1
j_gene: TRBJ1-5
abundance: .
CDR3aa: CASRLTGRSNQPQHF
CDR3nt: TGTGCCAGCAGACTGACAGGGCGAAGCAATCAGCCCCAGCATTTT

d_gene: .
v_gene: TRBV6-1
j_gene: TRBJ1-1
abundance: .
CDR3aa: CASRSKPGNTEAFF
CDR3nt: TGTGCCAGCAGAAGTAAACCGGGAAACACTGAAGCTTTCTTT

d_gene: .
v_gene: TRBV5-1
j_gene: TRBJ1-2
abundance: many
CDR3aa: CASSLGPSNYGYTF
CDR3nt: TGCGCCAGCAGCTTGGGGCCATCTAACTATGGCTACACCTTC

d_gene: .
v_gene: TRBV20-1
j_gene: TRBJ2-1
abundance: .
CDR3aa: CSARDQPGQFF
CDR3nt: TGCAGTGCTAGAGATCAGCCTGGGCAGTTCTTC

d_gene: TRBD1
v_gene: TRBV11-2
j_gene: TRBJ2-5
abundance: .
CDR3aa: CASSRPGQIQETQYF
CDR3nt: TGTGCCAGCAGCCGACCGGGACAGATACAAGAGACCCAGTACTTC

d_gene: TRBD1
v_gene: TRBV20-1
j_gene: TRBJ1-2
abundance: .
CDR3aa: CSAIGQGNRGYTF
CDR3nt: TGCAGTGCTATCGGACAGGGGAATCGTGGCTACACCTTC

d_gene: TRBD1
v_gene: TRBV6-5
j_gene: TRBJ1-2
abundance: few
CDR3aa: CASSSMGQGTNGYTF
CDR3nt: TGTGCCAGCAGTTCGATGGGACAGGGGACCAATGGCTACACCTTC

d_gene: TRBD1
v_gene: TRBV24-1
j_gene: TRBJ2-5
abundance: .
CDR3aa: CATSNRGETQYF
CDR3nt: TGTGCCACCAGCAACAGGGGGGAGACCCAGTACTTC

d_gene: TRBD1
v_gene: TRBV3-1
j_gene: TRBJ2-1
abundance: few
CDR3aa: CASRGQGAWDEQFF
CDR3nt: TGTGCCAGCAGGGGACAGGGGGCATGGGATGAGCAGTTCTTC

d_gene: .
v_gene: TRBV7-2
j_gene: TRBJ1-4
abundance: many
CDR3aa: CASSRVPGTNEKLFF
CDR3nt: TGTGCCAGCAGCCGTGTTCCGGGAACTAATGAAAAACTGTTTTTT

d_gene: TRBD1
v_gene: TRBV30
j_gene: TRBJ1-1
abundance: .
CDR3aa: CAWATGVGNTEAFF
CDR3nt: TGTGCCTGGGCGACAGGGGTGGGGAACACTGAAGCTTTCTTT

d_gene: TRBD2
v_gene: TRBV29-1
j_gene: TRBJ2-1
abundance: many
CDR3aa: CSVEPRTGLAGANEQFF
CDR3nt: TGCAGCGTTGAACCCCGGACGGGACTAGCGGGAGCCAATGAGCAGTTCTTC

d_gene: .
v_gene: TRBV12-3/TRBV12-4
j_gene: TRBJ1-5
abundance: .
CDR3aa: CASSSTDQPQHF
CDR3nt: TGTGCCAGCAGTTCTACCGATCAGCCCCAGCATTTT

d_gene: .
v_gene: TRBV18
j_gene: TRBJ2-1
abundance: few
CDR3aa: CASSPGGPSSYNEQFF
CDR3nt: TGTGCCAGCTCACCCGGTGGGCCGAGCTCCTACAATGAGCAGTTCTTC

d_gene: TRBD2
v_gene: TRBV29-1
j_gene: TRBJ2-3
abundance: .
CDR3aa: CSAGLAGGADTQYF
CDR3nt: TGCAGCGCCGGACTAGCGGGGGGGGCAGATACGCAGTATTTT

d_gene: TRBD2
v_gene: TRBV29-1
j_gene: TRBJ2-7
abundance: many
CDR3aa: CSVVGTSFSSYEQYF
CDR3nt: TGCAGCGTTGTGGGGACTAGTTTCAGCTCCTACGAGCAGTACTTC

d_gene: .
v_gene: TRBV24-1
j_gene: TRBJ1-4
abundance: few
CDR3aa: CATSDTDPAHEKLFF
CDR3nt: TGTGCCACCAGTGATACAGATCCGGCCCATGAAAAACTGTTTTTT

d_gene: TRBD2
v_gene: TRBV20-1
j_gene: TRBJ2-1
abundance: .
CDR3aa: CSASTSGTTNEQFF
CDR3nt: TGCAGTGCTAGTACTAGCGGGACTACCAATGAGCAGTTCTTC

d_gene: TRBD2
v_gene: TRBV7-2
j_gene: TRBJ2-1
abundance: few
CDR3aa: CASSSSRGGSSYNEQFF
CDR3nt: TGTGCCAGCAGCTCCTCGCGCGGGGGGAGCTCCTACAATGAGCAGTTCTTC

d_gene: TRBD2
v_gene: TRBV20-1
j_gene: TRBJ2-7
abundance: .
CDR3aa: CSAPLSGNSYEQYF
CDR3nt: TGCAGTGCTCCCCTGAGCGGGAACTCCTACGAGCAGTACTTC

d_gene: .
v_gene: TRBV20-1
j_gene: TRBJ2-6
abundance: few
CDR3aa: CSAKGPGANVLTF
CDR3nt: TGCAGTGCTAAGGGACCTGGGGCCAACGTCCTGACTTTC

d_gene: .
v_gene: TRBV7-8
j_gene: TRBJ1-6
abundance: few
CDR3aa: CASRYSNSPLHF
CDR3nt: TGTGCCAGCCGATACAGTAATTCACCCCTCCACTTT

d_gene: TRBD1
v_gene: TRBV5-1
j_gene: TRBJ1-2
abundance: .
CDR3aa: CASSQGQGAQGYTF
CDR3nt: TGCGCCAGCAGCCAAGGACAGGGGGCGCAAGGCTACACCTTC

d_gene: .
v_gene: TRBV29-1
j_gene: TRBJ2-3
abundance: few
CDR3aa: CSVAGDTDTQYF
CDR3nt: TGCAGCGTTGCCGGAGACACAGATACGCAGTATTTT

d_gene: .
v_gene: TRBV7-3
j_gene: TRBJ2-3
abundance: .
CDR3aa: CASSSGRDTDTQYF
CDR3nt: TGTGCCAGCAGCTCGGGCCGAGACACAGATACGCAGTATTTT

d_gene: .
v_gene: TRBV9
j_gene: TRBJ1-1
abundance: .
CDR3aa: CASTRIVQGEAFF
CDR3nt: TGTGCCAGCACCCGTATCGTGCAGGGTGAAGCTTTCTTT

d_gene: .
v_gene: TRBV25-1
j_gene: TRBJ2-7
abundance: .
CDR3aa: CASSIRRNEQYF
CDR3nt: TGTGCCAGCAGTATAAGGAGAAACGAGCAGTACTTC

d_gene: .
v_gene: TRBV6-1
j_gene: TRBJ1-1
abundance: .
CDR3aa: CASRTPGTNTEAFF
CDR3nt: TGTGCCAGCAGGACCCCAGGGACCAACACTGAAGCTTTCTTT

d_gene: .
v_gene: TRBV15
j_gene: TRBJ1-5
abundance: once
CDR3aa: CATSRAAGGPQHF
CDR3nt: TGTGCCACCAGCAGAGCTGCGGGTGGGCCCCAGCATTTT

d_gene: .
v_gene: TRBV7-2
j_gene: TRBJ2-7
abundance: few
CDR3aa: CASSLRLVGASYEQYF
CDR3nt: TGTGCCAGCAGCTTAAGACTAGTTGGGGCCTCCTACGAGCAGTACTTC

d_gene: TRBD1
v_gene: TRBV29-1
j_gene: TRBJ2-7
abundance: many
CDR3aa: CSVGSGGYEQYF
CDR3nt: TGCAGCGTTGGGTCAGGGGGCTACGAGCAGTACTTC

d_gene: TRBD1
v_gene: TRBV4-3
j_gene: TRBJ2-6
abundance: .
CDR3aa: CASSQGTGAHSGANVLTF
CDR3nt: TGCGCCAGCAGCCAAGGGACAGGCGCCCACTCTGGGGCCAACGTCCTGACTTTC

d_gene: TRBD2
v_gene: TRBV3-1
j_gene: TRBJ2-1
abundance: many
CDR3aa: CASSQEGLAGGSYNEQFF
CDR3nt: TGTGCCAGCAGCCAAGAAGGGCTAGCGGGAGGCTCCTACAATGAGCAGTTCTTC

d_gene: .
v_gene: TRBV6-5
j_gene: TRBJ2-7
abundance: few
CDR3aa: CASSYSFSAGRSFSYEQYF
CDR3nt: TGTGCCAGCAGTTATAGTTTTTCGGCTGGACGATCCTTTTCCTACGAGCAGTACTTC

d_gene: .
v_gene: TRBV6-1
j_gene: TRBJ2-1
abundance: .
CDR3aa: CASREGASPYNEQFF
CDR3nt: TGTGCCAGCAGGGAGGGGGCATCCCCCTACAATGAGCAGTTCTTC

d_gene: .
v_gene: TRBV29-1
j_gene: TRBJ2-7
abundance: .
CDR3aa: CSVASLPGASYEQYF
CDR3nt: TGCAGCGTAGCCTCCCTCCCGGGCGCGTCCTACGAGCAGTACTTC

d_gene: .
v_gene: TRBV6-5
j_gene: TRBJ2-3
abundance: few
CDR3aa: CASSYSEQSTDTQYF
CDR3nt: TGTGCCAGCAGTTACTCGGAGCAGAGCACAGATACGCAGTATTTT

d_gene: .
v_gene: TRBV20-1
j_gene: TRBJ2-5
abundance: few
CDR3aa: CSARNPGYQETQYF
CDR3nt: TGCAGTGCTAGGAATCCCGGGTACCAAGAGACCCAGTACTTC

d_gene: .
v_gene: TRBV7-2
j_gene: TRBJ2-7
abundance: few
CDR3aa: CASSLGGTPTYEQYF
CDR3nt: TGTGCCAGCAGCTTAGGCGGGACTCCGACCTACGAGCAGTACTTC

d_gene: .
v_gene: TRBV7-2
j_gene: TRBJ2-3
abundance: many
CDR3aa: CASSLGAGTSTDTQYF
CDR3nt: TGTGCCAGCAGCTTAGGGGCGGGCACTAGCACAGATACGCAGTATTTT

d_gene: TRBD2
v_gene: TRBV20-1
j_gene: TRBJ2-5
abundance: few
CDR3aa: CSASPLAGVRSEETQYF
CDR3nt: TGCAGTGCTAGCCCTCTAGCGGGAGTCAGGTCCGAAGAGACCCAGTACTTC

d_gene: TRBD2
v_gene: TRBV10-3
j_gene: TRBJ2-1
abundance: .
CDR3aa: CAISETSGRSYNEQFF
CDR3nt: TGTGCCATCAGTGAGACCAGCGGGAGGTCCTACAATGAGCAGTTCTTC

d_gene: .
v_gene: TRBV10-3
j_gene: TRBJ1-4
abundance: many
CDR3aa: CAISESSRVNEKLFF
CDR3nt: TGTGCCATCAGTGAGTCGTCCAGGGTTAATGAAAAACTGTTTTTT

d_gene: TRBD2
v_gene: TRBV2
j_gene: TRBJ2-3
abundance: few
CDR3aa: CASRSPGLASDTQYF
CDR3nt: TGTGCCAGCAGATCCCCGGGACTAGCATCAGATACGCAGTATTTT

d_gene: .
v_gene: TRBV12-3/TRBV12-4
j_gene: TRBJ2-3
abundance: many
CDR3aa: CASSFGGLSTDTQYF
CDR3nt: TGTGCCAGCAGTTTCGGGGGGCTGAGCACAGATACGCAGTATTTT

d_gene: TRBD2
v_gene: TRBV27
j_gene: TRBJ2-1
abundance: few
CDR3aa: CASTSTGSGSSYNEQFF
CDR3nt: TGTGCCAGCACCTCAACCGGTAGCGGGAGCTCCTACAATGAGCAGTTCTTC

d_gene: TRBD2
v_gene: TRBV20-1
j_gene: TRBJ2-7
abundance: many
CDR3aa: CSAPLAGTGEQYF
CDR3nt: TGCAGTGCCCCTCTAGCGGGAACTGGGGAGCAGTACTTC

d_gene: TRBD2
v_gene: TRBV29-1
j_gene: TRBJ2-3
abundance: few
CDR3aa: CSLGGWNADTQYF
CDR3nt: TGCAGCCTGGGAGGGTGGAATGCAGATACGCAGTATTTT

d_gene: .
v_gene: TRBV27
j_gene: TRBJ2-3
abundance: .
CDR3aa: CASSFVSSARDTQYF
CDR3nt: TGTGCCAGCAGTTTTGTGTCTAGCGCACGCGATACGCAGTATTTT

d_gene: TRBD2
v_gene: TRBV20-1
j_gene: TRBJ2-3
abundance: .
CDR3aa: CSARPKRSSGNTDTQYF
CDR3nt: TGCAGTGCTAGACCTAAGAGAAGTAGCGGGAACACAGATACGCAGTATTTT

d_gene: .
v_gene: TRBV5-1
j_gene: TRBJ1-1
abundance: few
CDR3aa: CASSLRGSMNTEAFF
CDR3nt: TGCGCCAGCAGCTTGCGAGGGTCCATGAACACTGAAGCTTTCTTT

d_gene: TRBD2
v_gene: TRBV5-1
j_gene: TRBJ2-1
abundance: .
CDR3aa: CASSTTSGTYNEQFF
CDR3nt: TGCGCCAGCAGTACAACTAGCGGGACCTACAATGAGCAGTTCTTC

d_gene: .
v_gene: TRBV6-2/TRBV6-3
j_gene: TRBJ2-2
abundance: few
CDR3aa: CASSYSPGQGELFF
CDR3nt: TGTGCCAGCAGTTACTCACCCGGACAAGGGGAGCTGTTTTTT

d_gene: .
v_gene: TRBV28
j_gene: TRBJ2-7
abundance: few
CDR3aa: CASSLPLRSYEQYF
CDR3nt: TGTGCCAGCAGTTTGCCTTTACGCTCCTACGAGCAGTACTTC

d_gene: .
v_gene: TRBV4-2
j_gene: TRBJ1-2
abundance: .
CDR3aa: CASSQAAGDKSYGYTF
CDR3nt: TGTGCCAGCAGCCAAGCGGCTGGGGATAAGAGTTATGGCTACACCTTC

d_gene: .
v_gene: TRBV28
j_gene: TRBJ2-5
abundance: .
CDR3aa: CASSLFRGKETQYF
CDR3nt: TGTGCCAGCAGTTTATTTCGCGGAAAAGAGACCCAGTACTTC

d_gene: TRBD2
v_gene: TRBV5-6
j_gene: TRBJ2-1
abundance: few
CDR3aa: CASSFPLAGEDNEQFF
CDR3nt: TGTGCCAGCAGCTTCCCACTAGCGGGAGAGGACAATGAGCAGTTCTTC

d_gene: TRBD1
v_gene: TRBV5-1
j_gene: TRBJ2-5
abundance: .
CDR3aa: CASSSGGTGETETQYF
CDR3nt: TGCGCCAGCAGCTCTGGAGGGACAGGAGAGACTGAGACCCAGTACTTC